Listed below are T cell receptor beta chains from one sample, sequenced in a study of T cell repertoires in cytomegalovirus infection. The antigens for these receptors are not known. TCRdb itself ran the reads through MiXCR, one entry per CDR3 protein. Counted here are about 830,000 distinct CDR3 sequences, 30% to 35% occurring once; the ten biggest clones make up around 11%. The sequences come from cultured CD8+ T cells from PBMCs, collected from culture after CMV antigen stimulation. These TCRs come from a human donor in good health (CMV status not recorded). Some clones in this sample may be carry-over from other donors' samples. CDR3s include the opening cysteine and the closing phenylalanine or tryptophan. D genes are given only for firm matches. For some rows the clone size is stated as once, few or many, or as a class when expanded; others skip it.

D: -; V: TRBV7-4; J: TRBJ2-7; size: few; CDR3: CASSLHSGTYEQYF; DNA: TGTGCCAGCAGCCTACATTCCGGGACCTACGAGCAGTACTTC
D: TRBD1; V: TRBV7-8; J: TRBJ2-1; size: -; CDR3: CASSLASGQGLPEQFF; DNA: TGTGCCAGCAGCTTAGCCTCGGGACAGGGGCTTCCTGAGCAGTTCTTC
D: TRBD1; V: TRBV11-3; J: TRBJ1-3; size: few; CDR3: CASSLGTGSSGNTIYF; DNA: TGTGCCAGCAGCTTGGGGACAGGGTCCTCTGGAAACACCATATATTTT
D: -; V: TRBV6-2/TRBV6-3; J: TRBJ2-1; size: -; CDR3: CASSYRLTGAVFVDNEQFF; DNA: TGTGCCAGCAGTTACCGGCTAACGGGGGCCGTCTTTGTGGACAATGAGCAGTTCTTC
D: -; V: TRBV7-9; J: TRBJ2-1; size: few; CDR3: CASSIDPNEQFF; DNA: TGTGCCAGCAGCATCGACCCCAATGAGCAGTTCTTC
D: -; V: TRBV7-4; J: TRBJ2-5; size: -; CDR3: CASAPPGGRATQYF; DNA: TGTGCCAGCGCTCCCCCCGGCGGCCGGGCAACCCAGTACTTC
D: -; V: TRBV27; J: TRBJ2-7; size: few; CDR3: CASSSPGGDEQYF; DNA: TGTGCCAGCAGTTCGCCAGGAGGAGACGAGCAGTACTTC
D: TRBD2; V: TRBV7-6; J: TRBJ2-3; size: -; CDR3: CASSLFRGEWTDTQYF; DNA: TGTGCCAGCAGCTTATTTCGGGGGGAGTGGACAGATACGCAGTATTTT
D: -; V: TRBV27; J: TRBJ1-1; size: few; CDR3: CASRPGRMNTEAFF; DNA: TGTGCCAGCAGACCGGGACGGATGAACACTGAAGCTTTCTTT
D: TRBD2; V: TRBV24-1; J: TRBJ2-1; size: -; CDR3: CATSDPLLAGGDEQFF; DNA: TGTGCCACCAGTGATCCGTTACTAGCGGGGGGCGATGAGCAGTTCTTC
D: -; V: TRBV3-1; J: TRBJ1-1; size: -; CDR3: CASSLSQGWNTEAFF; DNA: TGTGCCAGCAGCCTTTCCCAGGGGTGGAACACTGAAGCTTTCTTT
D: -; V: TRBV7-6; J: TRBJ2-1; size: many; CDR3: CASSLARGGGGHEQFF; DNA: TGTGCCAGCAGCTTAGCGCGAGGGGGGGGCGGCCATGAGCAGTTCTTC
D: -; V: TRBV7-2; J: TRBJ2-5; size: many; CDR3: CASSNYLALGLETQYF; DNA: TGTGCCAGCAGCAACTACCTAGCGTTGGGATTAGAGACCCAGTACTTC
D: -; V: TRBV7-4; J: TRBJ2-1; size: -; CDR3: CASSSRGDGLNEQFF; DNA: TGTGCCAGCAGCTCCCGTGGGGATGGATTAAATGAGCAGTTCTTC
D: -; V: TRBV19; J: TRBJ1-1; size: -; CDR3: CASSIESTAMNTEAFF; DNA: TGTGCCAGTAGTATAGAATCGACAGCTATGAACACTGAAGCTTTCTTT
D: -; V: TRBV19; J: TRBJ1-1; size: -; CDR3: CASHLGPNTEAFF; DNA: TGTGCCAGCCACTTAGGGCCCAACACTGAAGCTTTCTTT
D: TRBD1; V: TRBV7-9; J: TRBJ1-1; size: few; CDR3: CASSFRSGGFSEAFF; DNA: TGTGCCAGCAGCTTTCGTTCAGGGGGCTTCAGTGAAGCTTTCTTT
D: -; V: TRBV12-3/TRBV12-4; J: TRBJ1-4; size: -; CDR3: CASSQPGVNNEKLFF; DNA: TGTGCCAGCAGCCAGCCCGGGGTAAATAACGAAAAACTGTTTTTT
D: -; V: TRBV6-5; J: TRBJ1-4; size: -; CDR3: CASSYSGPNEKLFF; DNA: TGTGCCAGCAGTTACTCTGGTCCAAATGAAAAACTGTTTTTT
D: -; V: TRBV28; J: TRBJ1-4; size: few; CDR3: CASSFTGGGGFRTNEKLFF; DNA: TGTGCCAGCAGTTTCACAGGAGGGGGGGGATTTAGGACTAATGAAAAACTGTTTTTT
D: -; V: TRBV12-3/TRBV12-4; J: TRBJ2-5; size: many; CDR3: CASSSGHLKETQYF; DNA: TGTGCCAGCAGTTCGGGACATCTTAAAGAGACCCAGTACTTC
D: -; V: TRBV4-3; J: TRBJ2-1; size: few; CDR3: CASSLGYDSYNEQFF; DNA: TGCGCCAGCAGCCTCGGATATGACTCCTACAATGAGCAGTTCTTC
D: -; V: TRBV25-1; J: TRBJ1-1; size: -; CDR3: CASSERSTVSWNTEAFF; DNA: TGTGCCAGCAGTGAAAGAAGTACCGTGAGTTGGAACACTGAAGCTTTCTTT
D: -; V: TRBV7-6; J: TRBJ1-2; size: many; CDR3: CASSLGYRYGYTF; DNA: TGTGCCAGCAGCTTAGGGTACAGATATGGCTACACCTTC
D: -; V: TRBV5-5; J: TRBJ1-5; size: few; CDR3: CASSWTDYNQPQHF; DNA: TGTGCCAGCAGCTGGACAGATTATAATCAGCCCCAGCATTTT
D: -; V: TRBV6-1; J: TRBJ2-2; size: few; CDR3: CASSRLRELTGELFF; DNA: TGTGCCAGCAGTCGACTCAGGGAACTCACCGGGGAGCTGTTTTTT
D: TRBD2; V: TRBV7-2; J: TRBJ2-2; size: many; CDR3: CASSSGGASGELFF; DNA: TGTGCCAGCAGCAGCGGGGGGGCCAGCGGGGAGCTGTTTTTT
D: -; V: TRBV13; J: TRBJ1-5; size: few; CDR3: CASSPGGGTQPQHF; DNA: TGTGCCAGCAGCCCTGGGGGGGGTACTCAGCCCCAGCATTTT
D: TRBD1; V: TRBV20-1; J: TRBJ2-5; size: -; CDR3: CSARGTGETQYF; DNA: TGCAGTGCTAGAGGGACAGGGGAGACCCAGTACTTC
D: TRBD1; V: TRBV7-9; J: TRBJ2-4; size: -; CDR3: CASTAGTGASKNIQYF; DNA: TGTGCCAGCACCGCTGGGACAGGGGCGAGCAAAAACATTCAGTACTTC
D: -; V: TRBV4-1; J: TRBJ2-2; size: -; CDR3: CASSQDQTGELFF; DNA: TGCGCCAGCAGCCAGGACCAGACCGGGGAGCTGTTTTTT
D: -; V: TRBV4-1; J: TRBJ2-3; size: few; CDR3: CASSQARGGYGDTQYF; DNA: TGCGCCAGCAGCCAAGCCAGGGGGGGTTACGGAGATACGCAGTATTTT
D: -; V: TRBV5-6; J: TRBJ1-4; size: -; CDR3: CASSLVGSDEKLFF; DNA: TGTGCCAGCAGCTTGGTGGGGTCGGATGAAAAACTGTTTTTT
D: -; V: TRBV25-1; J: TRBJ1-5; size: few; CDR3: CASSQHSNQPQHF; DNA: TGTGCCAGCAGTCAGCATAGCAATCAGCCCCAGCATTTT
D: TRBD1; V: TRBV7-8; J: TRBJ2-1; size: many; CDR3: CASSLGAGGYEQFF; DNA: TGTGCCAGCAGCTTAGGGGCAGGGGGATATGAGCAGTTCTTC
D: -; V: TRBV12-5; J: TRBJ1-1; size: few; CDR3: CASGRGEVNTEAFF; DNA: TGTGCTAGTGGTAGAGGGGAGGTGAACACTGAAGCTTTCTTT
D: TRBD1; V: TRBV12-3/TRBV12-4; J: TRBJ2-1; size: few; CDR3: CASSPDRGVGEQFF; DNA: TGTGCCAGCAGTCCTGACAGGGGAGTCGGTGAGCAGTTCTTC
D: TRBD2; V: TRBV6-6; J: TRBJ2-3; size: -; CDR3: CVSTGRGNTDTQYF; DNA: TGTGTCAGCACTGGGCGGGGGAACACAGATACGCAGTATTTT
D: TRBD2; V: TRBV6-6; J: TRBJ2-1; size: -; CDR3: CASSYSKSWRGSSYNEQFF; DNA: TGTGCCAGCAGTTACTCGAAGTCTTGGCGGGGGAGCTCCTACAATGAGCAGTTCTTC
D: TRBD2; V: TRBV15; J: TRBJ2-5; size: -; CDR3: CATSRRLAGGETQYF; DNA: TGTGCCACCAGCAGACGACTAGCGGGGGGAGAGACCCAGTACTTC
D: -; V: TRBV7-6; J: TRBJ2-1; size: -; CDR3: CASSFADKLHNEQFF; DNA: TGTGCCAGCAGCTTTGCCGACAAACTTCACAATGAGCAGTTCTTC
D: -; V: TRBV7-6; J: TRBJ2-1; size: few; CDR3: CASSSVPGHLYNEQFF; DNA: TGTGCCAGCAGCTCAGTCCCGGGACACTTGTACAATGAGCAGTTCTTC
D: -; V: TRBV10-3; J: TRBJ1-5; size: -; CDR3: CAISDGTISNQPQHF; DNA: TGTGCCATCAGTGATGGAACAATTAGCAATCAGCCCCAGCATTTT
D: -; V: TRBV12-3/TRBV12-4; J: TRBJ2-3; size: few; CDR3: CASSLQGSQYF; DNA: TGTGCCAGCAGTTTACAGGGGTCGCAGTATTTT
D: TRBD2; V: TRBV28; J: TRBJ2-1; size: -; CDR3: CASSFSGGRSYNEQFF; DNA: TGTGCCAGCAGTTTCAGCGGGGGCCGCTCCTACAATGAGCAGTTCTTC